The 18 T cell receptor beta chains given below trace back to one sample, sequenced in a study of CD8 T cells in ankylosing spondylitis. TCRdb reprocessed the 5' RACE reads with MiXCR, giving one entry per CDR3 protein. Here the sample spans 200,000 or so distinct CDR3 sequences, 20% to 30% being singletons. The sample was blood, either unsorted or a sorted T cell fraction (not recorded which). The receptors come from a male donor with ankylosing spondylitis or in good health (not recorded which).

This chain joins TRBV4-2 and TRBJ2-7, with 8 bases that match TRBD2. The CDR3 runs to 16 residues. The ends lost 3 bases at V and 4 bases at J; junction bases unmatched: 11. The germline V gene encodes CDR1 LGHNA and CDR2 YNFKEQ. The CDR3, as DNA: TGTGCCAGCAGCCACCGTGAAGCGGGAGCCCTTTACGAGCAGTACTTC. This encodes CASSHREAGALYEQYF.

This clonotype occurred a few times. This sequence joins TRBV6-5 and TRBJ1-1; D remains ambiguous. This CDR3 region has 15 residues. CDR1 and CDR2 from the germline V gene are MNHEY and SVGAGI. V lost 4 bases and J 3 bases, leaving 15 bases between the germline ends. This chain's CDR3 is CASSSHGWLDTEAFF. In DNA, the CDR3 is TGTGCCAGCAGTTCCCACGGGTGGCTCGACACTGAAGCTTTCTTT.

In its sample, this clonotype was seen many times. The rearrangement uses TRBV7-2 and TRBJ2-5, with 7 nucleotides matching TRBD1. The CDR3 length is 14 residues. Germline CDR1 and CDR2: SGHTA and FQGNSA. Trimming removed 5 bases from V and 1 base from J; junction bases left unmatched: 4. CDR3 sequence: CASSPRTGQETQYF. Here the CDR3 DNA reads TGTGCCAGCAGCCCTCGGACAGGCCAAGAGACCCAGTACTTC.

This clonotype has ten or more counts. The CDR3 DNA follows: TGCAGTGCTAGAGATGTTGGGACTAGCGCTATCGGGGAGCTGTTTTTT. The encoded protein is CSARDVGTSAIGELFF. The chain has TRBV20-1 and TRBJ2-2; 10 bases line up with TRBD2. Losses at the gene ends were 0 bases for V and 7 bases for J; bases not matched to a gene: 8. This CDR3 contains 16 residues. Germline V gene lookup returns CDR1 DFQATT and CDR2 SNEGSKA (reference sequence).

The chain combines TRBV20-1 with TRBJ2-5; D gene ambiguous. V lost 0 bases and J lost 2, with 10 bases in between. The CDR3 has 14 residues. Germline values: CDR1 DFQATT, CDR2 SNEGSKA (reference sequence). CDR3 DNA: TGCAGTGCTAGAGATACTACCGGTCAAGAGACCCAGTACTTC. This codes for CSARDTTGQETQYF.

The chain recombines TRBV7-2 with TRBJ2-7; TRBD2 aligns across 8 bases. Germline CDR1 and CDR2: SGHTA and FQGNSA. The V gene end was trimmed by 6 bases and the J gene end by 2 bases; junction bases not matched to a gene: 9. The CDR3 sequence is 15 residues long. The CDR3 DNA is TGTGCCAGCAGTTATAGCGGGACTCCTCCCTACGAGCAGTACTTC. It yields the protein CASSYSGTPPYEQYF.

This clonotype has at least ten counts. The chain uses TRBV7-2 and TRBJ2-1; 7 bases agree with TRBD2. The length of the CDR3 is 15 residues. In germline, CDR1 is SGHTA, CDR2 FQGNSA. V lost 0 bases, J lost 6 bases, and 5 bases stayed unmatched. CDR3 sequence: CASSLAGGPRNEQFF. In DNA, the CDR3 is TGTGCCAGCAGCTTAGCGGGAGGGCCTCGCAATGAGCAGTTCTTC.

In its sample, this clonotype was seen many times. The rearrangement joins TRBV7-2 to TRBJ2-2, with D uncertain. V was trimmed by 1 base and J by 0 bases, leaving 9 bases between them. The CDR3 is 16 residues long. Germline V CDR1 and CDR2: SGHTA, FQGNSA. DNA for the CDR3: TGTGCCAGCAGCTTAGTCGGGTCCACGAACACCGGGGAGCTGTTTTTT. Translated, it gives CASSLVGSTNTGELFF.

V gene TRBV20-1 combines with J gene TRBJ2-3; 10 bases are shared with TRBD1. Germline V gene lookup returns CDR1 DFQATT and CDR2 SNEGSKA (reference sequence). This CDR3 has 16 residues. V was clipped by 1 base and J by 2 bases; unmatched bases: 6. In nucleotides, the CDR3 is TGCAGTGCTAGAGGGACGGGACAGGGGTTCACAGATACGCAGTATTTT. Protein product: CSARGTGQGFTDTQYF.

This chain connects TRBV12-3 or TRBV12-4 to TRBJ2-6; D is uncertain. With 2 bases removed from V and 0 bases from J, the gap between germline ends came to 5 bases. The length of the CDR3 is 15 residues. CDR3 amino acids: CASSLSDSGANVLTF. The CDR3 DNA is TGTGCCAGCAGTTTAAGTGACTCTGGGGCCAACGTCCTGACTTTC.

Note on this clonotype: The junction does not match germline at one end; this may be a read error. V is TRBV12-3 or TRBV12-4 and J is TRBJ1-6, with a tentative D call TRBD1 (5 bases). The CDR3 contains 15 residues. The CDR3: CASSLARDYNYPLYF. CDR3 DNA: TGTGCCAGCAGTTTGGCCAGGGATTATAATTATCCCCTCTACTTT.

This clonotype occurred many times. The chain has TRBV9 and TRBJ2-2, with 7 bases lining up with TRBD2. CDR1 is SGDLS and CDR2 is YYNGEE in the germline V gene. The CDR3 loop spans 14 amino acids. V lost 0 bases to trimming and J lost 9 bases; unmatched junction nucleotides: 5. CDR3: CASSVEGRGRELFF. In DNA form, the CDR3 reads TGTGCCAGCAGCGTAGAAGGGAGGGGAAGGGAGCTGTTTTTT.

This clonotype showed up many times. Here the CDR3 DNA reads TGCAGTGCTTCCTCGACCGATACAATCGAGCAGTTCTTC. Protein: CSASSTDTIEQFF. V usage is TRBV20-1 and J usage is TRBJ2-1; D unclear. Germline V gene data show CDR1 as DFQATT and CDR2 as SNEGSKA (reference sequence). V was cut by 5 bases and J by 10 bases, with 18 bases left in between. The CDR3 loop spans 13 amino acids.

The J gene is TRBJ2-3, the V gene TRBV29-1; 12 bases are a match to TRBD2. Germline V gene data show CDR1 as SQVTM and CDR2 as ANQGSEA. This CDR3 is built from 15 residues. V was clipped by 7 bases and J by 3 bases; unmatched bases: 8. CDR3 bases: TGCAGCGCCCTGGGAGGACTAGCGGGAACAGATACGCAGTATTTT. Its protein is CSALGGLAGTDTQYF.

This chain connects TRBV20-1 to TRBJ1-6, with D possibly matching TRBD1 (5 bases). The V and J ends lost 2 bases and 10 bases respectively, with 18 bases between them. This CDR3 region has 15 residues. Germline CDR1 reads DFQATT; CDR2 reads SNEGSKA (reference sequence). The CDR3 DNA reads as TGCAGTGCTAGAAGAGGGGCCCAACGAGCATCACCCCTCCACTTT. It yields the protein CSARRGAQRASPLHF.

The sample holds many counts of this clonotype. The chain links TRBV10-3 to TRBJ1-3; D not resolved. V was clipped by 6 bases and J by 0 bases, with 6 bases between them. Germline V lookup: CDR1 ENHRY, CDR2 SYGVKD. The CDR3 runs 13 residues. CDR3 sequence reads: CAIRQSSGNTIYF. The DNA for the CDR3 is TGTGCCATCAGGCAGAGCTCTGGAAACACCATATATTTT.

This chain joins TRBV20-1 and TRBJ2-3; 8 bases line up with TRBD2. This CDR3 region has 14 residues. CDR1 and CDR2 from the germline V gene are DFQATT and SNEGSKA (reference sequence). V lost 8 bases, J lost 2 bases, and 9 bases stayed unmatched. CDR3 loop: CSPGTRADTDTQYF. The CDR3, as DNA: TGCAGTCCAGGGACTAGGGCTGACACAGATACGCAGTATTTT.

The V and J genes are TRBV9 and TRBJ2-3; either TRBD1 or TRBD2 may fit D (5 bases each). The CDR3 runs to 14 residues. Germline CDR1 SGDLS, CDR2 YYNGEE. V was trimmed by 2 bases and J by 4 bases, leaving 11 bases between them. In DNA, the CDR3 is TGTGCCAGCAGCGTGCAGGGACCCCCAGATACGCAGTATTTT. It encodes CASSVQGPPDTQYF.